The 28 T cell receptor beta chains below come from one sample, sequenced in a study of tumor-infiltrating lymphocytes in primary liver carcinoma. Without any cell sorting, roughly 18-31 mg of bulk tissue yielded co-extracted RNA and DNA. TCR beta cDNA was prepared out of around 460 ng total RNA by means of a constant-region primer. Three-round nested multiplex PCR performed with slightly modified ARM-PCR produced the TCR beta libraries. TRBV1-TRBV30 forward primers paired with a C-beta reverse primer were used in the first two PCR rounds, which ran approximately 10 cycles each. TCRdb re-analysed the multiplex PCR reads in MiXCR, keeping a single row per CDR3 protein. In the table there are some 21,000 distinct CDR3 sequences, about 75% of which are singletons. Input material: liver tumor tissue from sampling region 1. As for subset: tumor region T1, superior pole. These receptors originate from a woman aged 30 to 39 with primary liver carcinoma and hepatitis B virus infection.

About this clonotype: Mismatch with germline at one junction end may stem from a read error. V gene TRBV29-1 combines with J gene TRBJ2-1, with TRBD2 matching 7 bases. Germline CDR1 SQVTM, CDR2 ANQGSEA. The CDR3 is made up of 12 amino acids. CDR3 region: CNALRDYIEQFF. CDR3 nucleotides: TGTAACGCCCTGAGGGACTACATTGAGCAGTTCTTC.

V and J are TRBV14 and TRBJ2-3; 9 bases map to TRBD2. Unmatched junction bases numbered 10, after V lost 3 bases and J lost 6 bases. This CDR3 has 16 residues. CDR1 and CDR2 from the germline V gene are SGHDN and FVKESK. The CDR3 bases are TGTGCCAGCAGCCAGGTTCAGCGGGAGGACAGTGATACGCAGTATTTT. It yields the protein CASSQVQREDSDTQYF.

The V and J genes are TRBV4-2 and TRBJ2-7, with a possible D match to TRBD2 (6 bases). V was shortened by 6 bases and J by 6 bases, with 30 bases between the two germline ends. CDR1 and CDR2 from the germline V gene are LGHNA and YNFKEQ. The CDR3 sequence is 18 residues long. CDR3 residues: CASSREHLGLGGPREQYF. As DNA, the CDR3 is TGTGCCAGCAGTCGGGAACACCTAGGACTGGGGGGACCGCGCGAGCAGTACTTC.

Details on this clonotype: The CDR3 end shows no conserved phenylalanine or tryptophan, and so a read error is likely. It is unclear where the CDR3 begins or ends on the DNA, so no DNA is shown, and the CDR3 is as TCRdb lists it. This rearrangement joins TRBV4-1 to TRBJ2-3. 14 amino acids form the CDR3, both terminal residues included. Germline V gene data show CDR1 as MGHRA and CDR2 as YSYEKL. The CDR3 sequence is CASSQDRNTDTQYY.

Only a few counts were recorded for this clonotype. Since a much larger clone is just one base distant, this may be a read error. This sequence joins TRBV29-1 and TRBJ2-7; unclear D gene. Germline V gene lookup returns CDR1 SQVTM and CDR2 ANQGSEA. CDR3 length: 11 amino acids. Written as DNA, the CDR3 is TGCGGCGGAAGGGTTGCCTACGAGCAGTACTTC. Protein sequence: CGGRVAYEQYF.

The chain uses TRBV29-1 and TRBJ1-2, with D hard to call. Trimming left V 4 bases short and J 9 bases short, with 15 bases between. The CDR3 has 12 amino acids. The germline CDR1 and CDR2 sequences are SQVTM and ANQGSEA. DNA for the CDR3: TGCAGCGTTGTCCATTCGAGTGGCTGCTACACCTTC. It encodes CSVVHSSGCYTF.

As regards this clonotype: Since the CDR3 does not end with the conserved phenylalanine or tryptophan, this likely comes from a read error. The chain uses TRBV5-6 and TRBJ2-2, with D possibly TRBD2 on 5 matching bases. Germline assignment: CDR1 SGHDT and CDR2 YYEEEE. This CDR3 is built from 15 residues. Here the CDR3 reads CGSSLAHRVTGELFL. CDR3 coding DNA: TGTGGCAGCAGCTTGGCACACAGAGTCACCGGGGAACTGTTTCTT.

This clonotype was counted ten times or more. The chain is built from TRBV28 and TRBJ1-5; no clear D gene. V was clipped by 5 bases and J by 3 bases, with 20 bases between them. This CDR3 has 17 amino acids. Germline CDR1 MDHEN, CDR2 SYDVKM. This chain's CDR3 is CASSPFTGGRSNQPQHF. In DNA form, the CDR3 reads TGTGCCAGCAGTCCGTTCACGGGAGGACGCTCCAATCAGCCCCAGCATTTT.

Regarding this clonotype: At one boundary the junction diverges from the germline segment, which might be a read error. This chain links TRBV5-4 with TRBJ2-3; TRBD2 matches 10 bases. CDR1 is SGHNT, CDR2 YYREEE, per germline (reference sequence). This CDR3 is built from 18 residues. The CDR3 DNA reads as TGTGCCAGCAGTACCCCGGCGGCTAGCGGGAGTCGGACAGATACGCACTGTTTT. This translates into CASSTPAASGSRTDTHCF. Based on the CDR3 plus reference TRBV5-4 and TRBJ2-3, the full variable domain is ETGVTQSPTHLIKTRGQQVTLRCSSQSGHNTVSWYQQALGQGPQFIFQYYREEENGRGNFPPRFSGLQFPNYSSELNVNALELDDSALYLCASSTPAASGSRTDTHCFGPGTRLTVL.

This clonotype was found many times. It may be a read error: a sequence one base away is much more abundant. The rearrangement links TRBV28 to TRBJ2-5; D ambiguous. Germline assignment: CDR1 MDHEN and CDR2 SYDVKM. This CDR3 has 14 residues. In DNA, the CDR3 is TGTGCCAGCAGTTCCAGACTCCGACAAGAGACCCAGCACTTC. Encoded protein: CASSSRLRQETQHF.

A word on this clonotype: One end of the junction varies from germline; a read error may be responsible. The rearrangement uses TRBV4-1 and TRBJ2-5; 9 bases map to TRBD1. CDR1 is MGHRA, CDR2 YSYEKL, per germline. The CDR3 is 16 amino acids. CDR3 residues: CASSQSPTGGWETQYF. Here the CDR3 DNA reads TGCGCCAGCAGCCAGAGCCCCACAGGGGGCTGGGAGACCCAATACTTC.

Of note for this clonotype: The junction differs from germline at one of its ends, possibly a read error. The genes are TRBV11-2 and TRBJ1-6; a possible D gene is TRBD1 (5 bases). Germline V CDR1 and CDR2: SGHAT, FQNNGV. This CDR3 comprises 15 residues. The CDR3 DNA sequence: TGTGCCAGCGCCATCACCAAGGGGACTAATTCACCGCTCCACTTT. Protein product: CASAITKGTNSPLHF. Supplemented by reference TRBV11-2 and TRBJ1-6, the full variable domain reads EAGVAQSPRYKIIEKRQSVAFWCNPISGHATLYWYQQILGQGPKLLIQFQNNGVVDDSQLPKDRFSAERLKGVDSTLKIQPAKLEDSAVYLCASAITKGTNSPLHFGNGTRLTVT.

With respect to this clonotype: One end of the junction fails to match germline, which may point to a read error. The V gene is TRBV4-2, the J gene TRBJ1-1; tentative D call: TRBD1 (5 bases). CDR3 length equals 16 residues. Germline loops: CDR1 LGHNA, CDR2 YNFKEQ. CDR3 bases: TGTGGCAGCGACCCCGTTGAGGGGAGAGGGAACACTGAAGCTTTCTTT. Protein product: CGSDPVEGRGNTEAFF.

Remarks on this clonotype: At one end the junction does not follow the germline gene, possibly because of a read error. CDR3: CVSSTGGCNQPQHF. CDR3 DNA sequence: TGTGTCAGCAGCACAGGGGGCTGCAATCAGCCCCAGCATTTC. The chain employs TRBV5-6 and TRBJ1-5, with 9 bases fitting TRBD1. CDR3 size: 14 residues. The V gene's germline CDR1 is SGHDT and CDR2 YYEEEE.

The chain is built from TRBV6-5 and TRBJ2-5, with 9 bases lining up with TRBD1. The V gene end was trimmed by 5 bases and the J gene end by 11 bases; junction bases not matched to a gene: 9. The CDR3 is 13 residues long. CDR1 is MNHEY and CDR2 is SVGAGI in the germline V gene. The CDR3 DNA reads TGTGCCAGCAGTATAGACAGGGGGGTGACTCAGTACTTC. It codes for CASSIDRGVTQYF.

The count of this clonotype is one. This chain joins TRBV4-3 and TRBJ2-1; weak D call: TRBD2 (6 bases). There are 16 residues in the CDR3. The V end was cut by 9 bases, the J end by 0 bases, with 18 bases between. Germline V gene data show CDR1 as LGHNA and CDR2 as YSLEER. CDR3 nucleotides: TGCGCCAGTATCCAAGATGCGGGATGCTCCTACAATGAGCAGTTCTTC. Amino acids: CASIQDAGCSYNEQFF.

The chain employs TRBV11-3 and TRBJ2-1; TRBD2 agrees at 14 bases. Germline-derived CDR1 and CDR2 are SGHNT and YENEEA. CDR3 length: 15 amino acids. The CDR3 region has the DNA TGTGTCATGGGCCGACTAGCGGGGGGGGGGTATGAGCAGTTCTTC. It specifies CVMGRLAGGGYEQFF.

For this clonotype: No conserved phenylalanine or tryptophan ends this CDR3, so it is likely a read error. The DNA is left out, because the CDR3 cannot be placed on it with certainty; the CDR3 is given as TCRdb lists it. The chain joins TRBV12-3 or TRBV12-4 to TRBJ1-2; the table's D call of TRBD1 was not tested on the DNA. Inclusive of both ends, the CDR3 amounts to 16 amino acids. Here the CDR3 reads CTSSPSVKGATHGYAL.

This sequence joins TRBV5-4 and TRBJ2-3, with D possibly being TRBD1 or TRBD2 (6 bases each). Germline CDR1 is SGHNT and CDR2 is YYREEE (reference sequence). The CDR3 runs to 18 residues. V was cut by 5 bases and J by 3 bases, with 25 bases left in between. CDR3 protein: CASSNPGASVSRTDTQYF. In DNA form, the CDR3 reads TGTGCCAGCAGTAACCCGGGGGCTAGCGTTAGTCGGACAGATACGCAGTATTTT. Based on the CDR3 plus reference TRBV5-4 and TRBJ2-3, the full variable domain is ETGVTQSPTHLIKTRGQQVTLRCSSQSGHNTVSWYQQALGQGPQFIFQYYREEENGRGNFPPRFSGLQFPNYSSELNVNALELDDSALYLCASSNPGASVSRTDTQYFGPGTRLTVL.

The rearrangement uses TRBV11-2 and TRBJ1-1, with 12 bases matching TRBD1. The CDR3 extends over 20 amino acids. Germline lookup yields CDR1 SGHAT and CDR2 FQNNGV. The ends lost 6 bases at V and 5 bases at J; junction bases unmatched: 22. The CDR3 reads CASRARDRGHKRWSNTEAFF. CDR3 nucleotides: TGTGCCAGCAGGGCACGGGACAGGGGGCACAAGAGGTGGAGTAATACTGAAGCTTTCTTT.

This clonotype has a count of ten or more. The chain carries TRBV12-5 and TRBJ2-1; 9 positions agree with TRBD2. Trimming at V came to 3 bases and at J to 7 bases, leaving 13 bases not matched to a gene. Germline values: CDR1 LGHNT, CDR2 FRNRAP. CDR3 length: 17 amino acids. The CDR3 sequence: CASGFNTLAGEGNEQFF. Here the CDR3 DNA reads TGTGCTAGTGGTTTTAATACTTTAGCGGGAGAGGGAAATGAGCAGTTCTTC.

The chain combines TRBV11-2 with TRBJ2-7; TRBD2 matches 7 bases. CDR1 and CDR2 (germline): SGHAT, FQNNGV. CDR3 size: 13 residues. The CDR3 sequence: CDSKIAGDYEQYF. CDR3 coding DNA: TGTGATAGCAAGATTGCGGGGGACTACGAGCAGTACTTC.

With respect to this clonotype: A much larger clone is a single base away; this may be a read error. The chain joins TRBV11-2 to TRBJ2-2, with D possibly matching TRBD2 (5 bases). CDR1 is SGHAT, CDR2 FQNNGV, per germline. The length of the CDR3 is 13 residues. The chain's CDR3 is CANSLDRTGELFF. The DNA for the CDR3 is TGTGCCAACAGCTTAGATAGGACTGGGGAGCTGTTTTTT.

This clonotype has more than one count but fewer than ten. A read error may account for a junction end that differs from germline. The V gene is TRBV7-8, the J gene TRBJ2-2; 12 nucleotides align to TRBD2. Germline CDR1 reads SGHVS; CDR2 reads FQNEAQ. This CDR3 has 18 residues. CDR3 region: CAGSSFRLAGEDTGELFF. The CDR3 nucleotides are TGTGCCGGCAGCTCCTTTAGACTAGCGGGAGAGGACACGGGGGAGCTGTTTTTT. The variable domain in full, with the rest retrieved from reference TRBV7-8 and TRBJ2-2, is GAGVSQSPRYKVAKRGQDVALRCDPISGHVSLFWYQQALGQGPEFLTYFQNEAQLDKSGLPSDRFFAERPEGSVSTLKIQRTQQEDSAVYLCAGSSFRLAGEDTGELFFGEGSRLTVL.

The rearrangement joins TRBV12-3 or TRBV12-4 to TRBJ2-5, with unresolved D. Trimming stripped 6 bases from V and 3 bases from J, with 17 bases between. The CDR3 is 15 residues long. In nucleotides, the CDR3 is TGTGCCAGCAGCACGTTGCCCGTGAGCGAAGAGACCCAGTACTTC. Its protein is CASSTLPVSEETQYF.

In the case of this clonotype: The final CDR3 position lacks the conserved phenylalanine or tryptophan, pointing to a likely read error. The DNA is left out, because the CDR3 cannot be placed on it with certainty; the CDR3 is given as TCRdb lists it. The chain uses TRBV4-3 and TRBJ2-1; TRBD2, the table's D call, lacks a check against the DNA. The CDR3 is 16 amino acids in total, end residues counted. Germline V lookup: CDR1 LGHNA, CDR2 YSLEER. CDR3 amino acids: CASSQDWDYAYNEKSL.

This clonotype was seen just once. Germline is not matched at one junction end, which may reflect a read error. The rearrangement joins TRBV28 to TRBJ2-2, with D tentatively TRBD2 (6 bases). The CDR3 length is 13 residues. Germline V gives CDR1 MDHEN, CDR2 SYDVKM. In DNA, the CDR3 is TGTGCCAGCAGTTTGAGCGGGTGCAGGGACCTGTTTTTT. Encoded protein: CASSLSGCRDLFF.

This clonotype was counted a few times. At one end the junction does not follow the germline gene, possibly because of a read error. This chain joins TRBV7-9 and TRBJ1-2, with D unclear. This CDR3 is built from 16 residues. The germline V gene has CDR1 SEHNR and CDR2 FQNEAQ (reference sequence). CDR3 in DNA: TGTGCCAGCAGCTTAGCGTCCCGAGGCCAGACGGATGGTTACACCTTC. Translating it yields CASSLASRGQTDGYTF.